A selection of T cell receptor beta chains follows, all from one sample in a study of T-cell memory formation after mild COVID-19. TCRdb processed the 5' RACE reads anew with MiXCR; each CDR3 protein has one entry. This table holds a few hundred thousand distinct CDR3 sequences, 13% to 15% found once. Sample: PBMCs or a T cell subset sorted from them (not recorded which). The receptor source for this set is a man between 18 and 29 years old who had mild COVID-19 (a few samples of this study predate the infection). Cell type and time point are not known. Both conserved end residues are part of each CDR3. The order of the fields is J gene, V gene, D gene, clone size, CDR3 length, CDR3 protein, CDR3 DNA. The D gene is left open where the match is weak. Clone size, where shown, is once, few, many, or a class for clones that have expanded.

j_gene: TRBJ2-3; v_gene: TRBV7-9; d_gene: -; abundance: few; len: 12; CDR3aa: CASSPTGDTQYF; CDR3nt: TGTGCCAGCAGCCCTACCGGTGATACGCAGTATTTT
j_gene: TRBJ2-7; v_gene: TRBV7-2; d_gene: TRBD2; abundance: few; len: 15; CDR3aa: CASSRLAGGFYEQYF; CDR3nt: TGTGCCAGCAGCCGACTAGCGGGGGGCTTCTACGAGCAGTACTTC
j_gene: TRBJ2-3; v_gene: TRBV20-1; d_gene: TRBD2; abundance: -; len: 14; CDR3aa: CSAGAGVSTDTQYF; CDR3nt: TGCAGTGCCGGAGCGGGAGTGAGCACAGATACGCAGTATTTT
j_gene: TRBJ1-1; v_gene: TRBV3-1; d_gene: TRBD1; abundance: many; len: 16; CDR3aa: CASSHLPGTGNTEAFF; CDR3nt: TGTGCCAGCAGCCACCTCCCCGGGACAGGGAACACTGAAGCTTTCTTT
j_gene: TRBJ1-5; v_gene: TRBV7-2; d_gene: -; abundance: -; len: 16; CDR3aa: CASESTGGYSNQPQHF; CDR3nt: TGTGCCAGCGAGTCAACGGGGGGTTATAGCAATCAGCCCCAGCATTTT
j_gene: TRBJ1-6; v_gene: TRBV7-8; d_gene: -; abundance: -; len: 12; CDR3aa: CASSSLYSPLHF; CDR3nt: TGTGCCAGCAGCTCACTGTACTCACCCCTCCACTTT
j_gene: TRBJ1-5; v_gene: TRBV12-3/TRBV12-4; d_gene: -; abundance: -; len: 14; CDR3aa: CASSSGGHNQPQHF; CDR3nt: TGTGCCAGCAGTTCCGGGGGCCACAATCAGCCCCAGCATTTT
j_gene: TRBJ1-2; v_gene: TRBV11-2; d_gene: TRBD1; abundance: -; len: 14; CDR3aa: CASSLGAGGNGYTF; CDR3nt: TGTGCCAGCAGCTTAGGCGCAGGGGGCAATGGCTACACCTTC
j_gene: TRBJ1-2; v_gene: TRBV12-3/TRBV12-4; d_gene: -; abundance: few; len: 14; CDR3aa: CASRPGPQLGGYTF; CDR3nt: TGTGCCAGCAGGCCCGGGCCTCAACTAGGGGGCTACACCTTC
j_gene: TRBJ2-1; v_gene: TRBV30; d_gene: -; abundance: few; len: 14; CDR3aa: CAWSTGREYNEQFF; CDR3nt: TGTGCCTGGAGTACTGGACGAGAATACAATGAGCAGTTCTTC
j_gene: TRBJ2-4; v_gene: TRBV5-6; d_gene: -; abundance: -; len: 13; CDR3aa: CASSLAGRGLQYF; CDR3nt: TGTGCCAGCAGCTTGGCCGGTCGGGGCCTTCAGTACTTC
j_gene: TRBJ1-4; v_gene: TRBV20-1; d_gene: -; abundance: -; len: 13; CDR3aa: CSARAAGREKLFF; CDR3nt: TGCAGTGCTAGAGCCGCCGGGAGGGAAAAACTGTTTTTT
j_gene: TRBJ2-5; v_gene: TRBV5-1; d_gene: -; abundance: -; len: 15; CDR3aa: CASSLFTGAGETQYF; CDR3nt: TGCGCCAGCAGCCTGTTTACTGGGGCAGGAGAGACCCAGTACTTC
j_gene: TRBJ1-1; v_gene: TRBV6-1; d_gene: TRBD1; abundance: -; len: 14; CDR3aa: CASSETGLGAEAFF; CDR3nt: TGTGCCAGCAGTGAGACAGGGTTGGGCGCTGAAGCTTTCTTT
j_gene: TRBJ2-5; v_gene: TRBV3-1; d_gene: TRBD2; abundance: few; len: 13; CDR3aa: CASSQRRGGSQYF; CDR3nt: TGTGCCAGCAGCCAAAGGCGGGGGGGGTCCCAGTACTTC
j_gene: TRBJ1-2; v_gene: TRBV5-1; d_gene: -; abundance: -; len: 12; CDR3aa: CASRQGNEGYTF; CDR3nt: TGCGCCAGCCGCCAGGGGAACGAGGGCTACACCTTC
j_gene: TRBJ1-5; v_gene: TRBV7-2; d_gene: -; abundance: few; len: 13; CDR3aa: CASSPYSNQPQHF; CDR3nt: TGTGCCAGCAGCCCATATAGCAATCAGCCCCAGCATTTT
j_gene: TRBJ1-3; v_gene: TRBV4-3; d_gene: -; abundance: few; len: 16; CDR3aa: CASSQEFSGAGNTIYF; CDR3nt: TGCGCCAGCAGCCAAGAGTTTTCAGGGGCTGGAAACACCATATATTTT
j_gene: TRBJ2-2; v_gene: TRBV7-9; d_gene: TRBD1; abundance: -; len: 18; CDR3aa: CASSPYLGTGGAAGELFF; CDR3nt: TGTGCCAGCAGCCCGTACCTTGGGACAGGGGGCGCGGCCGGGGAGCTGTTTTTT
j_gene: TRBJ1-1; v_gene: TRBV7-8; d_gene: -; abundance: -; len: 15; CDR3aa: CASSHDQGTNTEAFF; CDR3nt: TGTGCCAGCAGCCATGATCAGGGGACGAACACTGAAGCTTTCTTT
j_gene: TRBJ1-1; v_gene: TRBV29-1; d_gene: -; abundance: few; len: 12; CDR3aa: CSSFTGTTEAFF; CDR3nt: TGCAGCTCCTTTACAGGGACCACTGAAGCTTTCTTT
j_gene: TRBJ2-5; v_gene: TRBV20-1; d_gene: TRBD2; abundance: few; len: 14; CDR3aa: CSARLPASGVDQYF; CDR3nt: TGCAGTGCTAGACTCCCAGCTAGCGGGGTTGACCAGTACTTC
j_gene: TRBJ1-6; v_gene: TRBV7-8; d_gene: -; abundance: few; len: 12; CDR3aa: CASSFRDSPLHF; CDR3nt: TGTGCCAGCAGCTTTCGGGATTCACCCCTCCACTTT
j_gene: TRBJ2-1; v_gene: TRBV11-2; d_gene: TRBD2; abundance: few; len: 14; CDR3aa: CASSSPSGYNEQFF; CDR3nt: TGTGCCAGCAGCTCTCCTAGCGGATACAATGAGCAGTTCTTC
j_gene: TRBJ1-2; v_gene: TRBV20-1; d_gene: TRBD1; abundance: -; len: 16; CDR3aa: CSARPLTGAANYGYTF; CDR3nt: TGCAGTGCTAGACCTCTAACAGGGGCAGCTAACTATGGCTACACCTTC
j_gene: TRBJ2-7; v_gene: TRBV21-1; d_gene: -; abundance: -; len: 16; CDR3aa: CASSKESSLCPYEQYF; CDR3nt: TGTGCCAGCAGCAAAGAGTCTAGTCTTTGCCCCTACGAGCAGTACTTC
j_gene: TRBJ2-2; v_gene: TRBV7-8; d_gene: TRBD1; abundance: -; len: 15; CDR3aa: CASSGDRGNTGELFF; CDR3nt: TGTGCCAGCAGCGGAGACAGGGGTAACACCGGGGAGCTGTTTTTT
j_gene: TRBJ2-7; v_gene: TRBV3-1; d_gene: TRBD1; abundance: -; len: 13; CDR3aa: CASSYGQDYEQYF; CDR3nt: TGTGCCAGCAGCTACGGACAGGACTACGAGCAGTACTTC
j_gene: TRBJ1-4; v_gene: TRBV21-1; d_gene: -; abundance: many; len: 14; CDR3aa: CASTRTGFNEKLFF; CDR3nt: TGTGCCAGCACCCGGACGGGCTTTAATGAAAAACTGTTTTTT
j_gene: TRBJ2-3; v_gene: TRBV7-9; d_gene: TRBD2; abundance: -; len: 16; CDR3aa: CASSRLAGTSTDTQYF; CDR3nt: TGTGCCAGCAGTCGACTAGCGGGGACTAGCACAGATACGCAGTATTTT
j_gene: TRBJ1-1; v_gene: TRBV5-1; d_gene: -; abundance: -; len: 16; CDR3aa: CASSLFPSGQNTEAFF; CDR3nt: TGCGCCAGCAGCCTTTTCCCCTCCGGACAGAACACTGAAGCTTTCTTT
j_gene: TRBJ2-1; v_gene: TRBV6-2/TRBV6-3; d_gene: TRBD2; abundance: many; len: 16; CDR3aa: CASSYSRFSSGDEQFF; CDR3nt: TGTGCCAGCAGTTACTCGAGGTTTTCTAGCGGGGATGAGCAGTTCTTC
j_gene: TRBJ2-5; v_gene: TRBV7-9; d_gene: TRBD2; abundance: -; len: 17; CDR3aa: CASSLEGLAVSPETQYF; CDR3nt: TGTGCCAGCAGCTTAGAAGGACTAGCGGTATCCCCAGAGACCCAGTACTTC
j_gene: TRBJ2-3; v_gene: TRBV9; d_gene: -; abundance: -; len: 13; CDR3aa: CASSVPHEGTQYF; CDR3nt: TGTGCCAGCAGCGTACCTCATGAGGGTACGCAGTATTTT
j_gene: TRBJ2-1; v_gene: TRBV5-1; d_gene: -; abundance: -; len: 17; CDR3aa: CASSLAIDTHSYNEQFF; CDR3nt: TGCGCCAGCAGCTTGGCTATCGACACCCACTCCTACAATGAGCAGTTCTTC
j_gene: TRBJ2-2; v_gene: TRBV5-1; d_gene: -; abundance: many; len: 15; CDR3aa: CASSLGTANTGELFF; CDR3nt: TGCGCCAGCAGCTTGGGGACAGCGAACACCGGGGAGCTGTTTTTT
j_gene: TRBJ1-1; v_gene: TRBV5-1; d_gene: -; abundance: -; len: 14; CDR3aa: CASSLVVGNTEAFF; CDR3nt: TGCGCCAGCAGCTTGGTAGTCGGGAACACTGAAGCTTTCTTT
j_gene: TRBJ2-7; v_gene: TRBV27; d_gene: TRBD2; abundance: few; len: 13; CDR3aa: CASSFERGYEQYF; CDR3nt: TGTGCCAGCAGTTTTGAGCGGGGATACGAGCAGTACTTC
j_gene: TRBJ2-3; v_gene: TRBV29-1; d_gene: TRBD2; abundance: few; len: 15; CDR3aa: CSVEGTGGGTDTQYF; CDR3nt: TGCAGCGTTGAAGGGACCGGGGGGGGCACAGATACGCAGTATTTT
j_gene: TRBJ2-7; v_gene: TRBV15; d_gene: -; abundance: -; len: 15; CDR3aa: CATSRELSGIYEQYF; CDR3nt: TGTGCCACCAGCAGAGAACTGAGTGGGATTTACGAGCAGTACTTC
j_gene: TRBJ2-1; v_gene: TRBV7-9; d_gene: -; abundance: -; len: 14; CDR3aa: CASSWDAYLNEQFF; CDR3nt: TGTGCCAGCAGCTGGGACGCCTATTTGAATGAGCAGTTCTTC
j_gene: TRBJ1-5; v_gene: TRBV29-1; d_gene: -; abundance: few; len: 14; CDR3aa: CSVSSGTDNQPQHF; CDR3nt: TGCAGCGTCTCAAGCGGGACGGATAATCAGCCCCAGCATTTT